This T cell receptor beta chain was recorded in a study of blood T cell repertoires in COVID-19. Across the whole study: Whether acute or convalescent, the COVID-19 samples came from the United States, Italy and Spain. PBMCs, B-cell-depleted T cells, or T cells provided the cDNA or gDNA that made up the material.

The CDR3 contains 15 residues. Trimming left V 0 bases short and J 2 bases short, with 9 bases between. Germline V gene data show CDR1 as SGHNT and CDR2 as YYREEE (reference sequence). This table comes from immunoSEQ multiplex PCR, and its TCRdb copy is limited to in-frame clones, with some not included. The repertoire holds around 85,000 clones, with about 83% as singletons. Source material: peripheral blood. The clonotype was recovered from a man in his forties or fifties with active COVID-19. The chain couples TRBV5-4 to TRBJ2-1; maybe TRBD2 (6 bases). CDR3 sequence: CASSLEGGAYNEQFF. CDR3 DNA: TGTGCCAGCAGCTTGGAGGGCGGGGCCTACAATGAGCAGTTCTTC.